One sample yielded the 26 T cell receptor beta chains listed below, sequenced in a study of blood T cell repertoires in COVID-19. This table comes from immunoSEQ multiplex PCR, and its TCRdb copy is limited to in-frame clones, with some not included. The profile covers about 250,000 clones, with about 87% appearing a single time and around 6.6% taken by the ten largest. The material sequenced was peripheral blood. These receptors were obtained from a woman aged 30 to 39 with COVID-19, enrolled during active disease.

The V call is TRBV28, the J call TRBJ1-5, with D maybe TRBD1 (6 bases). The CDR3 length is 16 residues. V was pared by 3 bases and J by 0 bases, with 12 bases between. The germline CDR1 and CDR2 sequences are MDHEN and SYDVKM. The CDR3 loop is CASSFPTGASNQPQHF. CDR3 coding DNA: TGTGCCAGCAGTTTCCCGACAGGAGCTAGCAATCAGCCCCAGCATTTT. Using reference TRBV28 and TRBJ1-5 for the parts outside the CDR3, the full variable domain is DVKVTQSSRYLVKRTGEKVFLECVQDMDHENMFWYRQDPGLGLRLIYFSYDVKMKEKGDIPEGYSVSREKKERFSLILESASTNQTSMYLCASSFPTGASNQPQHFGDGTRLSIL.

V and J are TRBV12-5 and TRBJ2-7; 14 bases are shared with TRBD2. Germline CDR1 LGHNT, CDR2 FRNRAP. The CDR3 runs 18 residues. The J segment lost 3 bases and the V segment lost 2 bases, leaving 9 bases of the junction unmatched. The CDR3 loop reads CASGLLTSGRGRFYEQYV. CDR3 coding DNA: TGTGCTAGTGGTTTGCTGACTAGCGGGAGGGGGAGATTCTACGAGCAGTACGTC.

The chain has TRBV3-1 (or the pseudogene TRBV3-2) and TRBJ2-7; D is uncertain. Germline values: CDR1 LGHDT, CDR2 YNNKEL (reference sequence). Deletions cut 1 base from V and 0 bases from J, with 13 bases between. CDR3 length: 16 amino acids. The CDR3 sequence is CASSQVRPPSSYEQYV. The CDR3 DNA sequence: TGTGCCAGCAGCCAAGTACGCCCACCTAGCTCCTACGAGCAGTACGTC.

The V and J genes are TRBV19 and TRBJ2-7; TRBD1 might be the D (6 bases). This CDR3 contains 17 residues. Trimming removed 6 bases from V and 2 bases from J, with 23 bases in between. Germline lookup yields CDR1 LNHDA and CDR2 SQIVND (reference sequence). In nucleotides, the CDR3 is TGTGCCAGTAGCCGTTCCCCTACAGGGCCCGGGGCCTACGAGCAGTACTTC. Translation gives CASSRSPTGPGAYEQYF.

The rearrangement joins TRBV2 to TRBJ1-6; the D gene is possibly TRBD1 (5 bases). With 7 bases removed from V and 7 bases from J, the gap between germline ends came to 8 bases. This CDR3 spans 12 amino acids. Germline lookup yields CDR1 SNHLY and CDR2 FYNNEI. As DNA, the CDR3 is TGTGCCAGCAATCGGGGGAATTCACCCCTCCACTTT. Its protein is CASNRGNSPLHF.

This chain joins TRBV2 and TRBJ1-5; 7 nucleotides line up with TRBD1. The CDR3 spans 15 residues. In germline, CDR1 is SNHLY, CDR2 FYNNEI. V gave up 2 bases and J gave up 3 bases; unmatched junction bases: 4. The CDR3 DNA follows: TGTGCCAGCAGTGAAATGGGACAGCCCAATCAGCCCCAGCATTTT. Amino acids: CASSEMGQPNQPQHF.

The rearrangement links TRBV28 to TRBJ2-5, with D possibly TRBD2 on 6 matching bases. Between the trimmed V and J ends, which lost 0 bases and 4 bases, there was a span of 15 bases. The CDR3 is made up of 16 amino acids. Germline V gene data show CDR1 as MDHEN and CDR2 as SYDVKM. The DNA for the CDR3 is TGTGCCAGCAGTTTATGGGGGACTCTGGGGGGAGAGACCCAGTACTTC. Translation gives CASSLWGTLGGETQYF.

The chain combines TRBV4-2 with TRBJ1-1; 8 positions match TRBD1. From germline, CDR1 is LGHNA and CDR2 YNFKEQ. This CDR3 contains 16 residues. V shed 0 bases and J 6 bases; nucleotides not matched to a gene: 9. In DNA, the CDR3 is TGTGCCAGCAGCCAAGATCGGACAGGGAGTAATGCTGAAGCTTTCTTT. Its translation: CASSQDRTGSNAEAFF.

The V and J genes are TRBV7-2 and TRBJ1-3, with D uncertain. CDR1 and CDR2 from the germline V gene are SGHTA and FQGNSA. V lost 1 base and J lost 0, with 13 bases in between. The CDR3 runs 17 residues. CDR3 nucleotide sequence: TGTGCCAGCAGCTTAGAGGAGAAGGTTTCCTCTGGAAACACCATATATTTT. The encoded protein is CASSLEEKVSSGNTIYF.

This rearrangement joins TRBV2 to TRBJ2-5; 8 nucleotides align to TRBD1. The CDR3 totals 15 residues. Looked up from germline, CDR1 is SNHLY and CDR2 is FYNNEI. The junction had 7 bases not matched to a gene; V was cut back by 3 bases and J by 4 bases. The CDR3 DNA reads TGTGCCAGCAGTGACGGCAGGGGGCTTTCAGAGACCCAGTACTTC. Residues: CASSDGRGLSETQYF. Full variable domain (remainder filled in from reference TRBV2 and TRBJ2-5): EPEVTQTPSHQVTQMGQEVILRCVPISNHLYFYWYRQILGQKVEFLVSFYNNEISEKSEIFDDQFSVERPDGSNFTLKIRSTKLEDSAMYFCASSDGRGLSETQYFGPGTRLLVL.

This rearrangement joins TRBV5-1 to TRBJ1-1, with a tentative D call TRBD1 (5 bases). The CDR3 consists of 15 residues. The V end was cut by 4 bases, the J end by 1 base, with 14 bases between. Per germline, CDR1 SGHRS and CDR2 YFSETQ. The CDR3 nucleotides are TGCGCCAGCAGCCCACTCTCTACAGGGAACACTGAAGCTTTCTTT. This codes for CASSPLSTGNTEAFF. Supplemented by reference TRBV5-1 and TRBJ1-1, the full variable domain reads KAGVTQTPRYLIKTRGQQVTLSCSPISGHRSVSWYQQTPGQGLQFLFEYFSETQRNKGNFPGRFSGRQFSNSRSEMNVSTLELGDSALYLCASSPLSTGNTEAFFGQGTRLTVV.

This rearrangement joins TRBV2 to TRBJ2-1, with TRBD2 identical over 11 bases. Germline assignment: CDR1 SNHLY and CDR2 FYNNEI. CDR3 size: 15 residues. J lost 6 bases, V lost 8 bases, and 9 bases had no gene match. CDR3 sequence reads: CASGDLAGGINEQFF. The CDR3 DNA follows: TGTGCCAGCGGGGACCTAGCGGGGGGCATCAATGAGCAGTTCTTC.

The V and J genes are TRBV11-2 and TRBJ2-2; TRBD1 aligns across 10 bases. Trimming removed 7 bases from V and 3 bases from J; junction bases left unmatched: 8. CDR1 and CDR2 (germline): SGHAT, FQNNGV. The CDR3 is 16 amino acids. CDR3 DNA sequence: TGTGCCAGCACCCGGGACAGGGGTTTTGACACCGGGGAGCTGTTTTTT. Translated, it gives CASTRDRGFDTGELFF. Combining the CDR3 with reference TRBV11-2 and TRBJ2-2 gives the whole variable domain EAGVAQSPRYKIIEKRQSVAFWCNPISGHATLYWYQQILGQGPKLLIQFQNNGVVDDSQLPKDRFSAERLKGVDSTLKIQPAKLEDSAVYLCASTRDRGFDTGELFFGEGSRLTVL.

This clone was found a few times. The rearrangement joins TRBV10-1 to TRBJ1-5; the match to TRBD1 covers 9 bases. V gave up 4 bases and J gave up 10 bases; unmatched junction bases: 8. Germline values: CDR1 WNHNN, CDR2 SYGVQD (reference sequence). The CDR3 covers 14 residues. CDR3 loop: CASSAGDREGPQHF. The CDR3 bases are TGCGCCAGCAGTGCCGGGGACAGGGAAGGTCCCCAGCATTTT.

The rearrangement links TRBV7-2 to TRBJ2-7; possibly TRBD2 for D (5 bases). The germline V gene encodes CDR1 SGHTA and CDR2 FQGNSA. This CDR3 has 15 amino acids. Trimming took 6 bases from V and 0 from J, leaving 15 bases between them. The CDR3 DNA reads TGTGCCAGCAGGGGTAACGCGGGTATCTCCTACGAGCAGTACTTC. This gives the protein CASRGNAGISYEQYF.

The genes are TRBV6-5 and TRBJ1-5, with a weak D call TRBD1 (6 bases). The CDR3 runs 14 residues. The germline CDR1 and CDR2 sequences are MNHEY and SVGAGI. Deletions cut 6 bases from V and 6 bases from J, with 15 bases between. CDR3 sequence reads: CASSRRGTSQPQHF. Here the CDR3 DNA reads TGTGCCAGCAGCCGCAGGGGAACAAGTCAGCCCCAGCATTTT.

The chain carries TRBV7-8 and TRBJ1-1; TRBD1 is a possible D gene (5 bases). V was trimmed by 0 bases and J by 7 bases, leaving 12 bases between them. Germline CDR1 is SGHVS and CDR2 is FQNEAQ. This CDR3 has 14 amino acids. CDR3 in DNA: TGTGCCAGCAGCTTAGCAGGACACCGTGGTGAAGCTTTCTTT. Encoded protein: CASSLAGHRGEAFF.

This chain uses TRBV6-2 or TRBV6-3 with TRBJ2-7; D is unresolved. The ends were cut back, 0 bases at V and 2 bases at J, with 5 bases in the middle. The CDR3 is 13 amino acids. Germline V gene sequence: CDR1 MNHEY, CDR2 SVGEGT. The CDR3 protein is CASSYSIAYEQYV. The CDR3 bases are TGTGCCAGCAGTTACTCGATAGCCTACGAGCAGTACGTC.

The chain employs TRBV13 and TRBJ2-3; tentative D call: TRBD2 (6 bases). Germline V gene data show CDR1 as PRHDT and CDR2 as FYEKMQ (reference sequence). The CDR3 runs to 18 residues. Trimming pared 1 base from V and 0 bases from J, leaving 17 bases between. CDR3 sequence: CASSLDRGDEYSTDTQYF. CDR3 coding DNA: TGTGCCAGCAGCTTAGATCGCGGGGACGAGTATAGCACAGATACGCAGTATTTT.

The CDR3 DNA reads as TGTGCCAGCAGCGACAGGGTTAACACTGAAGCTTTCTTT. Its protein product is CASSDRVNTEAFF. This sequence joins TRBV3-1 (or the pseudogene TRBV3-2) and TRBJ1-1, with TRBD1 matching 7 bases. This CDR3 is built from 13 residues. Germline V CDR1 and CDR2: LGHDT, YNNKEL (reference sequence). Unmatched junction bases numbered 2, after V lost 5 bases and J lost 2 bases.

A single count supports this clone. The CDR3 spells CASSLGLAGGDTDTQYF. The DNA of the CDR3 is TGCGCCAGCAGCCTGGGACTAGCGGGGGGCGACACAGATACGCAGTATTTT. The chain couples TRBV4-3 to TRBJ2-3; 15 nucleotides align to TRBD2. J was trimmed by 2 bases and V by 4 bases; bases with no gene match: 4. The germline CDR1 and CDR2 sequences are LGHNA and YSLEER. CDR3 length equals 17 residues.

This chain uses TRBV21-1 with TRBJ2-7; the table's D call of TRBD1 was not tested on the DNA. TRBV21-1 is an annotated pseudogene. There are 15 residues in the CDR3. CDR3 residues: CASSRIHRDNFEQYV. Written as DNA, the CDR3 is TGTGCCAGCAGCAGAATCCACCGGGACAATTTCGAGCAGTACGTC.

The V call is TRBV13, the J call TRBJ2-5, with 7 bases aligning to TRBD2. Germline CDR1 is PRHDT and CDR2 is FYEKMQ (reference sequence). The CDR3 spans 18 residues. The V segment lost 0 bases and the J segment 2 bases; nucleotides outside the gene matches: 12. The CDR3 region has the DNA TGTGCCAGCAGCTTAGGCCAGCACAATCGAGCGGGACAAGAGACCCAGTACTTC. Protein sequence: CASSLGQHNRAGQETQYF.

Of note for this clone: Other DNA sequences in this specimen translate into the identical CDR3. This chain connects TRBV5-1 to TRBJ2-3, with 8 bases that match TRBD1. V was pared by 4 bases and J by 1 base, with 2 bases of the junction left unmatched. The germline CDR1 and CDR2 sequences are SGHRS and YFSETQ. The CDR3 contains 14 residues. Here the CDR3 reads CASSPGQGTDTQYF. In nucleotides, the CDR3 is TGCGCCAGCAGCCCGGGACAGGGCACAGATACGCAGTATTTT.

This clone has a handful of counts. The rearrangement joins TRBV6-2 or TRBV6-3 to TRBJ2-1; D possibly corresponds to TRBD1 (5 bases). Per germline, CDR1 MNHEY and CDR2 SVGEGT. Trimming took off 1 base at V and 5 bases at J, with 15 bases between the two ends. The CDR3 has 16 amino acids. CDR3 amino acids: CASSYLTAITDNEQFF. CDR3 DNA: TGTGCCAGCAGTTACTTGACAGCCATCACCGACAATGAGCAGTTCTTC.

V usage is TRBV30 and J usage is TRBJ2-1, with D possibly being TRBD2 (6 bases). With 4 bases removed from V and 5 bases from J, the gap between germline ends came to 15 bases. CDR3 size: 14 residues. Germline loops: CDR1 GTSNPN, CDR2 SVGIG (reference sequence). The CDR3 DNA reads TGTGCCTGGACCAAGACTAGTTTCCACAATGAGCAGTTCTTC. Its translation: CAWTKTSFHNEQFF.